The 6 T cell receptor beta chains given below trace back to one sample, sequenced in a study of T cells in Graves' hyperthyroidism and ophthalmopathy. Researchers amplified the TCR beta CDR3 regions from RNA transcripts. Primed by the HTBI set, a first-round RT-PCR was run on the TCR CDR3. MiXCR, run by TCRdb on the multiplex PCR reads, gives a single entry per CDR3 protein. In the table there are about 610,000 distinct CDR3 sequences, around 15% of which are singletons. Sequencing was done on a sample of blood. The receptor set was obtained from a woman aged 35 to 49 with Graves' ophthalmopathy.

The genes are TRBV3-1 and TRBJ1-5; D gene uncertain. The CDR3 runs 13 residues. Germline CDR1 LGHDT, CDR2 YNNKEL (reference sequence). V shed 1 base and J shed 5 bases, with 6 bases lying between them. CDR3 DNA: TGTGCCAGCAGCCAAGGGCCCTATCAGCCCCAGCATTTT. This encodes CASSQGPYQPQHF.

The chain carries TRBV6-4 and TRBJ2-7; 12 bases line up with TRBD2. The CDR3 covers 17 residues. V shed 6 bases and J 5 bases; nucleotides not matched to a gene: 14. The germline V gene encodes CDR1 MRHNA and CDR2 SNTAGT. This CDR3 is CASSLSSGRARIDEQYF. The DNA for the CDR3 is TGTGCCAGCAGCCTCTCTAGCGGGAGGGCCCGGATTGACGAGCAGTACTTC.

In this sample, this clonotype turned up a few times. The chain employs TRBV28 and TRBJ2-7; no definite D call. This CDR3 contains 13 residues. Germline CDR1 is MDHEN and CDR2 is SYDVKM. V was pared by 6 bases and J by 4 bases, with 13 bases between. The CDR3 region has the DNA TGTGCCAGCAGACGGACCATACCTTACGAGCAGTACTTC. This encodes CASRRTIPYEQYF.

This clonotype has a handful of counts. The V and J genes are TRBV5-1 and TRBJ2-2; D gene unclear. CDR1 is SGHRS and CDR2 is YFSETQ in the germline V gene. This CDR3 region has 13 residues. V gave up 0 bases and J gave up 8 bases, with 8 bases separating them. The CDR3 here is CASSLDGIGELFF. CDR3 bases: TGCGCCAGCAGCTTGGATGGGATAGGGGAGCTGTTTTTT. Variable domain in full (rest from reference TRBV5-1 and TRBJ2-2): KAGVTQTPRYLIKTRGQQVTLSCSPISGHRSVSWYQQTPGQGLQFLFEYFSETQRNKGNFPGRFSGRQFSNSRSEMNVSTLELGDSALYLCASSLDGIGELFFGEGSRLTVL.

This clonotype has ten or more counts. The rearrangement links TRBV12-3 or TRBV12-4 to TRBJ2-5, with TRBD2 identical over 12 bases. Unmatched junction bases numbered 4, after V lost 6 bases and J lost 2 bases. The CDR3 is 15 amino acids. CDR3 coding DNA: TGTGCCAGCAGACCACTAGCGGGAGGACAAGAGACCCAGTACTTC. Encoded protein: CASRPLAGGQETQYF.

This clonotype has ten or more counts. This may be a read error, as it is one base from a much larger clone. This chain links TRBV6-5 with TRBJ1-1; D is undetermined. In germline, CDR1 is MNHEY, CDR2 SVGAGI. V lost 0 bases, J lost 7 bases, and 12 bases lay in between. This CDR3 is 14 amino acids long. The CDR3 spells CASSYSRTDHEAFF. Written as DNA, the CDR3 is TGTGCCAGCAGTTACTCGAGGACGGACCATGAAGCTTTCTTT.